Below, one TCR beta chain is given with its context. Its specificity is unknown. This record comes from a study of identical twins' blood T cells. CDR1 is GTSNPN, CDR2 SVGIG, per germline (reference sequence). V lost 0 bases, J lost 3 bases, and 6 bases lay in between. This CDR3 spans 13 amino acids. Under the authors' procedure: Each library had about 2 to 3.6 million CDR3 reads and about 100,000 to nearly 550,000 clonotypes. TCRdb re-called the 5' RACE reads through MiXCR, storing one row per CDR3 protein. V and J calls and clone size were set by TCRdb, not the authors. The profile shows 350,000 to 450,000 distinct CDR3 sequences, over 25% of them singletons. Study-wide points: Even for out-of-frame TCRbeta, twins reportedly shared V gene usage much more than unrelated donors.

V usage is TRBV30 and J usage is TRBJ1-5; D uncertain. This TCR came from a woman aged 18 to 55 in good health. The sequenced material came from PBMCs. CDR3 loop: CAWSVRYNQPQHF. The CDR3 DNA sequence: TGTGCCTGGAGTGTACGGTACAATCAGCCCCAGCATTTT. Variable domain in full (rest from reference TRBV30 and TRBJ1-5): SQTIHQWPATLVQPVGSPLSLECTVEGTSNPNLYWYRQAAGRGLQLLFYSVGIGQISSEVPQNLSASRPQDRQFILSSKKLLLSDSGFYLCAWSVRYNQPQHFGDGTRLSIL.